The entry below describes one TCR beta chain. Produced via immunoSEQ multiplex PCR; TCRdb's table is partial and in-frame only. The data contain just under 150,000 clones, 80% to 90% of them singletons. Germline V gives CDR1 MNHEY, CDR2 SVGEGT. The CDR3 is 14 residues long. Trimming pared 6 bases from V and 3 bases from J, leaving 12 bases between. These data come from a study of blood T cell repertoires in COVID-19. The sequence was collected from a human donor with acute or convalescent COVID-19. The donor label of this sample is uncertain. Sequencing was done on a sample of peripheral blood. The rearrangement uses TRBV6-2 or TRBV6-3 and TRBJ1-5; possibly TRBD1 for D (5 bases). Here the CDR3 reads CASSRQGDNQPQHF. CDR3 DNA: TGTGCCAGCAGCCGCCAGGGTGACAATCAGCCCCAGCATTTT.